A single T cell receptor (beta chain) is shown here with its context. This entry comes from a study of cytomegalovirus exposure and HLA in healthy donors. CDR3 size: 13 residues. From germline, CDR1 is SQVTM and CDR2 ANQGSEA. The ends lost 7 bases at V and 7 bases at J; junction bases unmatched: 11. The donors comprised healthy bone marrow donors. The PCR ran on 60 Vbeta and 13 Jbeta primers. Libraries were prepared by immunoSEQ multiplex PCR; TCRdb keeps only in-frame clonotypes and omits some of them. This sample's table reports about 140,000 clones. Sequenced input: PBMCs. This chain connects TRBV29-1 to TRBJ1-2, with 8 nucleotides matching TRBD1. This TCR came from a man aged 35-49 years in good health and CMV-seronegative. CDR3: CSAPTGVGAGYTF. The DNA for the CDR3 is TGCAGCGCCCCGACAGGGGTGGGTGCTGGCTACACCTTC.